What follows are 17 T cell receptor beta chains derived from one specimen sequenced in a study of blood T cell repertoires in COVID-19 (dated by TCRdb to between 2020 and 2021). The protocol used for the library was the immunoSEQ multiplex PCR assay. Imported from immuneACCESS, the table was reduced by TCRdb to in-frame sequences with V and J called. These copies leave out some clones; in studies compared against another copy, an unresolved V gene accounts for under half, and the cause of the remainder is not known. The sample contains approximately 270,000 clones, 75% to 90% of them found a single time. The ten biggest clones cover 1.5% to 2% of the sample. Sample: PBMCs or T cells enriched from blood (not recorded which). These receptors all stem from a woman aged 45 to 65 who had recovered from COVID-19.

The chain couples TRBV2 to TRBJ2-1, with D perhaps TRBD2 (6 bases). Per germline, CDR1 SNHLY and CDR2 FYNNEI. Trimming removed 7 bases at V and 5 bases at J, with 15 bases between. The CDR3 extends over 14 amino acids. Here the CDR3 DNA reads TGTGCCAGCACGGTAGGGAGGAGGAACAATGAGCAGTTCTTC. The encoded protein is CASTVGRRNNEQFF.

The chain carries TRBV3-1 (or the pseudogene TRBV3-2) and TRBJ2-5; 9 nucleotides line up with TRBD2. The CDR3 runs to 16 residues. The germline V gene encodes CDR1 LGHDT and CDR2 YNNKEL (reference sequence). The trim removed 2 bases at V and 6 bases at J, leaving 10 bases unmatched. The CDR3 DNA follows: TGTGCCAGCAGCCAAATCCGTAGCGGGAGACGGCAGACCCAGTACTTC. Residues: CASSQIRSGRRQTQYF.

J is TRBJ1-5 and V is TRBV5-6; perhaps TRBD1 as D (6 bases). The CDR3 has 15 amino acids. CDR1 and CDR2 (germline): SGHDT, YYEEEE. Trimming took off 0 bases at V and 4 bases at J, with 11 bases between the two ends. The CDR3 region is CASSLDGGWNQPQHF. In DNA, the CDR3 is TGTGCCAGCAGCTTGGATGGGGGCTGGAATCAGCCCCAGCATTTT.

The chain employs TRBV7-9 and TRBJ2-1; 10 bases fit TRBD1. Germline CDR1 is SEHNR and CDR2 is FQNEAQ (reference sequence). The CDR3 consists of 17 residues. After removal of 1 base from V and 2 bases from J, the junction contained 5 bases not matched to a gene. DNA of the CDR3: TGTGCCAGCAGCTTAGGGAGGACAGGGGGTCCCTACAATGAGCAGTTCTTC. It is translated as CASSLGRTGGPYNEQFF.

This clone occurred once. The junction shows a germline mismatch at one end, possibly a read error. V usage is TRBV5-4 and J usage is TRBJ1-1, with TRBD1 as a possible D gene (6 bases). The CDR3 covers 15 residues. Germline V gene lookup returns CDR1 SGHNT and CDR2 YYREEE (reference sequence). Written as DNA, the CDR3 is TGTGCCAGCAGCTTGGAACGGCAGGGGAACTCTGAAGCTTTCTTT. Translated: CASSLERQGNSEAFF. The variable domain in full, with the rest retrieved from reference TRBV5-4 and TRBJ1-1, is ETGVTQSPTHLIKTRGQQVTLRCSSQSGHNTVSWYQQALGQGPQFIFQYYREEENGRGNFPPRFSGLQFPNYSSELNVNALELDDSALYLCASSLERQGNSEAFFGQGTRLTVV.

The J gene is TRBJ2-1, the V gene TRBV19; D is possibly TRBD1 (6 bases). V lost 6 bases and J lost 3, with 15 bases in between. The CDR3 contains 15 residues. CDR1 is LNHDA, CDR2 SQIVND, per germline (reference sequence). The chain's CDR3 is CASRLQGGNYNEQFF. The CDR3 DNA reads as TGTGCCAGTAGGCTACAGGGTGGAAACTACAATGAGCAGTTCTTC.

The chain carries TRBV30 and TRBJ2-7; D may be TRBD1 (6 bases). The V gene's germline CDR1 is GTSNPN and CDR2 SVGIG (reference sequence). The CDR3 has 13 amino acids. Trimming took 2 bases from V and 4 from J, leaving 12 bases between them. The CDR3 loop is CAWSRGTQYEQYF. The CDR3 nucleotides read TGTGCCTGGAGTAGGGGGACACAATACGAGCAGTACTTC.

The rearrangement links TRBV11-3 to TRBJ2-3; 9 bases align to TRBD1. Trimming cost V 1 base and J 6 bases; bases outside gene matches: 8. This CDR3 is 16 amino acids long. CDR1 SGHNT and CDR2 YENEEA come from the germline V gene. In DNA form, the CDR3 reads TGTGCCAGCAGCTTAGGCGGACAGGGGTCCGCTGATACGCAGTATTTT. Its protein product is CASSLGGQGSADTQYF.

The genes are TRBV3-1 (or the pseudogene TRBV3-2) and TRBJ2-1; D is perhaps TRBD2 (6 bases). Germline V lookup: CDR1 LGHDT, CDR2 YNNKEL (reference sequence). V was pared by 3 bases and J by 9 bases, with 18 bases between. The CDR3 loop spans 15 amino acids. As DNA, the CDR3 is TGTGCCAGCAGCCACCGGGACTTGCCGTGGAGTGAGCAGTTCTTC. Translated, it gives CASSHRDLPWSEQFF.

The CDR3 nucleotides are TGTGCCAGCTCACTCGGCGGACAGGCCACCTACGAGCAGTACTTC. Translated: CASSLGGQATYEQYF. The rearrangement uses TRBV18 and TRBJ2-7; 7 bases fit TRBD1. This CDR3 is 15 amino acids long. V was pared by 4 bases and J by 2 bases, with 8 bases of the junction left unmatched. Looked up from germline, CDR1 is KGHSH and CDR2 is LQKENI. Filled out from reference TRBV18 and TRBJ2-7, the complete variable domain reads NAGVMQNPRHLVRRRGQEARLRCSPMKGHSHVYWYRQLPEEGLKFMVYLQKENIIDESGMPKERFSAEFPKEGPSILRIQQVVRGDSAAYFCASSLGGQATYEQYFGPGTRLTVT.

The V and J genes are TRBV20-1 and TRBJ2-7, with TRBD2 matching over 10 bases. The CDR3 extends over 11 amino acids. Germline V gives CDR1 DFQATT, CDR2 SNEGSKA (reference sequence). The CDR3 spells CSQREGDEQYF. The CDR3 nucleotides are TGCAGCCAGCGGGAGGGCGACGAGCAGTACTTC.

The chain employs TRBV5-6 and TRBJ2-1; 12 bases fit TRBD1. The CDR3 is made up of 15 amino acids. Trimming took 4 bases from V and 6 from J; bases not matched to a gene: 5. CDR1 SGHDT and CDR2 YYEEEE come from the germline V gene. The DNA for the CDR3 is TGTGCCAGCAGCACCGGGACAGGGGGCTTCAATGAGCAGTTCTTC. This translates into CASSTGTGGFNEQFF.

This chain uses TRBV28 with TRBJ1-1, with D perhaps TRBD1 (5 bases). This CDR3 spans 13 amino acids. The V end was cut by 3 bases, the J end by 4 bases, with 9 bases between. Germline lookup yields CDR1 MDHEN and CDR2 SYDVKM. The CDR3 here is CASSFSGLTEAFF. In DNA form, the CDR3 reads TGTGCCAGCAGTTTTTCAGGGCTCACTGAAGCTTTCTTT.

This clone was recorded only once. The chain carries TRBV28 and TRBJ2-7; 8 bases map to TRBD1. CDR3 length equals 15 residues. CDR1 MDHEN and CDR2 SYDVKM come from the germline V gene. V lost 2 bases, J lost 5 bases, and 8 bases stayed unmatched. CDR3 bases: TGTGCCAGCAGTTTACTGACAGGGGTAAGAAACGAGCAGTACTTC. It encodes CASSLLTGVRNEQYF. Full variable domain (outside the CDR3, taken from reference TRBV28 and TRBJ2-7): DVKVTQSSRYLVKRTGEKVFLECVQDMDHENMFWYRQDPGLGLRLIYFSYDVKMKEKGDIPEGYSVSREKKERFSLILESASTNQTSMYLCASSLLTGVRNEQYFGPGTRLTVT.

The chain links TRBV5-6 to TRBJ1-3; the match to TRBD1 covers 8 bases. This CDR3 has 18 amino acids. Germline V gene sequence: CDR1 SGHDT, CDR2 YYEEEE. V was pared by 4 bases and J by 0 bases, with 12 bases of the junction left unmatched. CDR3 DNA sequence: TGTGCCAGCAGCCTATCGACAACAGGGGGTATCTCTGGAAACACCATATATTTT. Its protein product is CASSLSTTGGISGNTIYF.

This clone was seen only once. The chain links TRBV2 to TRBJ1-5; D possibly corresponds to TRBD1 (5 bases). The CDR3 length is 14 residues. Trimming shortened V by 6 bases and J by 4 bases, and 13 bases separated the two germline ends. Germline CDR1 is SNHLY and CDR2 is FYNNEI. CDR3: CASREGFENQPQHF. In DNA, the CDR3 is TGTGCCAGCAGGGAGGGGTTTGAGAATCAGCCCCAGCATTTT.

The chain links TRBV18 to TRBJ1-6, with TRBD1 as a possible D gene (6 bases). This CDR3 has 16 amino acids. Germline V CDR1 and CDR2: KGHSH, LQKENI. V lost 2 bases, J lost 8 bases, and 16 bases lay in between. CDR3 sequence: CASSPVGQGLDSPLHF. Written as DNA, the CDR3 is TGTGCCAGCTCACCAGTCGGGCAGGGGCTGGATTCACCCCTCCACTTT.